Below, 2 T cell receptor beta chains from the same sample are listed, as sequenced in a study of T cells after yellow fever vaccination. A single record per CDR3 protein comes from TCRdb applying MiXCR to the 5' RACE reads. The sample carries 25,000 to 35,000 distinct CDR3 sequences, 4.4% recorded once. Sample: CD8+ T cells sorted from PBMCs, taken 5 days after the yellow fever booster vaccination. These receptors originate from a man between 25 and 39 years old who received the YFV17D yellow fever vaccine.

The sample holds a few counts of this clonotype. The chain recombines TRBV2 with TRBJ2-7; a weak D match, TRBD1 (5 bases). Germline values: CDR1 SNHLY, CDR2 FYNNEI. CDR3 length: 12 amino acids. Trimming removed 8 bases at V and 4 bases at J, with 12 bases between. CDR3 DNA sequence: TGTGCCAGCTATGAGGACACTTACGAGCAGTACTTC. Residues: CASYEDTYEQYF. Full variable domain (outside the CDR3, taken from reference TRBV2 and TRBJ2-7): EPEVTQTPSHQVTQMGQEVILRCVPISNHLYFYWYRQILGQKVEFLVSFYNNEISEKSEIFDDQFSVERPDGSNFTLKIRSTKLEDSAMYFCASYEDTYEQYFGPGTRLTVT.

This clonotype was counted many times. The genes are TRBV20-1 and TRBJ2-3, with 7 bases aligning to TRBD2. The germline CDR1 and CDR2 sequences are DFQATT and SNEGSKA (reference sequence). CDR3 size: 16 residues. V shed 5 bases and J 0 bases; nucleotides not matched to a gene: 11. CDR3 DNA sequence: TGCAGTGCTGGAAATCTAGCGGATGGTAGCACAGATACGCAGTATTTT. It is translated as CSAGNLADGSTDTQYF.